The 14 T cell receptor beta chains below come from one sample, sequenced in a study of blood T cell repertoires in COVID-19. Clones were read by immunoSEQ multiplex PCR, and TCRdb kept only the in-frame ones, dropping some. The sample holds 250,000 or so clones, about 85% seen once. Sample: PBMCs or T cells enriched from blood (not recorded which). These receptors all come from a woman in her 50s who had been exposed to COVID-19.

The rearrangement uses TRBV4-3 and TRBJ1-2, with D perhaps TRBD1 (6 bases). V was trimmed by 2 bases and J by 8 bases, leaving 15 bases between them. Germline loops: CDR1 LGHNA, CDR2 YSLEER. The CDR3 is 14 residues long. The CDR3: CASSQYRADGGYTF. The CDR3 bases are TGCGCCAGCAGCCAATACAGGGCTGATGGCGGCTACACCTTC.

This clone was counted between two and nine times. V is TRBV2 and J is TRBJ1-5; no clear D. The CDR3 totals 13 residues. Trimming took 7 bases from V and 9 from J, leaving 16 bases between them. Germline CDR1 is SNHLY and CDR2 is FYNNEI. The CDR3 loop is CASIPDREGPQHF. The DNA of the CDR3 is TGTGCCAGCATCCCGGACCGGGAGGGGCCCCAGCATTTT.

The chain couples TRBV27 to TRBJ1-1; D perhaps matches TRBD1 (6 bases). Germline CDR1 MNHEY, CDR2 SMNVEV (reference sequence). The CDR3 is 12 residues long. Between the trimmed V and J ends, which lost 3 bases and 10 bases, there was a span of 12 bases. In nucleotides, the CDR3 is TGTGCCAGCAGTTTTGGGGGGGGGCCAGCTTTCTTT. This translates into CASSFGGGPAFF.

In this sample, this clone turned up a few times. The rearrangement joins TRBV19 to TRBJ1-6; 7 bases are shared with TRBD1. CDR1 and CDR2 (germline): LNHDA, SQIVND (reference sequence). The CDR3 is 13 amino acids. The trim removed 9 bases at V and 6 bases at J, leaving 5 bases unmatched. DNA of the CDR3: TGTGCCAGCCAGACAGGGACTAATTCACCCCTCCACTTT. Translating gives CASQTGTNSPLHF.

This clone was counted between two and nine times. The V and J genes are TRBV7-9 and TRBJ2-5, with TRBD1 matching 8 bases. Germline-derived CDR1 and CDR2 are SEHNR and FQNEAQ (reference sequence). The CDR3 extends over 14 amino acids. The V and J ends lost 5 bases and 7 bases, in that order; junction bases with no gene match: 9. The CDR3 spells CASSQLSGGATQYF. CDR3 DNA: TGTGCCAGCAGCCAACTTTCAGGGGGCGCGACCCAGTACTTC.

V usage is TRBV19 and J usage is TRBJ1-1; D remains ambiguous. The germline V and J ends were trimmed by 2 bases and 7 bases, with 8 bases remaining between them. From germline, CDR1 is LNHDA and CDR2 SQIVND (reference sequence). This CDR3 has 12 amino acids. The DNA for the CDR3 is TGTGCCAGTAGTATATCCGGGAATGAAGCTTTCTTT. It encodes CASSISGNEAFF. Complete variable domain (other parts from reference TRBV19 and TRBJ1-1): DGGITQSPKYLFRKEGQNVTLSCEQNLNHDAMYWYRQDPGQGLRLIYYSQIVNDFQKGDIAEGYSVSREKKESFPLTVTSAQKNPTAFYLCASSISGNEAFFGQGTRLTVV.

In DNA, the CDR3 is TGTGCCAGCAGCTTACGGGGCGGGGGGGCTGGCACAGATACGCAGTATTTT. Its protein is CASSLRGGGAGTDTQYF. The V call is TRBV7-8, the J call TRBJ2-3, with TRBD2 matching over 9 bases. CDR1 and CDR2 (germline): SGHVS, FQNEAQ. V was clipped by 2 bases and J by 1 base; unmatched bases: 7. This CDR3 contains 17 residues.

In its sample, this clone was seen a few times. The genes are TRBV24-1 and TRBJ2-1; D gene unclear. Germline loops: CDR1 KGHDR, CDR2 SFDVKD. The CDR3 contains 12 residues. The V and J ends lost 7 bases and 7 bases respectively, with 10 bases between them. CDR3 residues: CATSGFRNEQFF. CDR3 coding DNA: TGTGCCACCAGCGGTTTTAGAAATGAGCAGTTCTTC.

A single count supports this clone. This sample also contains other DNA sequences that code for the same CDR3. This chain connects TRBV29-1 to TRBJ2-3, with D maybe TRBD1 (5 bases). V dropped 3 bases and J dropped 1 base, with 5 bases sitting between them. CDR3 length equals 12 residues. Germline assignment: CDR1 SQVTM and CDR2 ANQGSEA. CDR3 coding DNA: TGCAGCGTTGACAGGGGCACAGATACGCAGTATTTT. Protein product: CSVDRGTDTQYF.

The J gene is TRBJ1-2, the V gene TRBV7-8; TRBD1 matches 10 bases. Germline V gives CDR1 SGHVS, CDR2 FQNEAQ. The CDR3 loop spans 14 amino acids. V lost 3 bases, J lost 3 bases, and 1 base stayed unmatched. The CDR3: CASSFDRGHYGYTF. CDR3 sequence (DNA): TGTGCCAGCAGCTTCGACAGGGGGCACTATGGCTACACCTTC.

This clone was seen only a few times. The chain uses TRBV2 and TRBJ1-1; TRBD1 matches 10 bases. With 7 bases clipped from V and 11 bases from J, the junction kept 10 bases outside the gene matches. In germline, CDR1 is SNHLY, CDR2 FYNNEI. The length of the CDR3 is 13 residues. The CDR3, as DNA: TGTGCCAGCAACCGGGACAGGGGTGGGTTTGCTTTCTTT. This translates into CASNRDRGGFAFF.

The chain couples TRBV5-1 to TRBJ2-7; maybe TRBD1 (6 bases). This CDR3 comprises 14 residues. CDR1 is SGHRS, CDR2 YFSETQ, per germline. Trimming removed 5 bases from V and 2 bases from J, with 14 bases in between. The CDR3 here is CASSPGRGAYEQYF. The CDR3 coding sequence is TGCGCCAGCAGTCCCGGCAGGGGCGCCTACGAGCAGTACTTC.

The chain is built from TRBV30 and TRBJ1-1; 7 bases fit TRBD1. The CDR3 sequence is 14 residues long. Trimming removed 4 bases from V and 0 bases from J; junction bases left unmatched: 5. Germline V gene sequence: CDR1 GTSNPN, CDR2 SVGIG (reference sequence). CDR3 loop: CAWKRGLMNTEAFF. The CDR3 nucleotides are TGTGCCTGGAAAAGGGGGCTAATGAACACTGAAGCTTTCTTT. Combining the CDR3 with reference TRBV30 and TRBJ1-1 gives the whole variable domain SQTIHQWPATLVQPVGSPLSLECTVEGTSNPNLYWYRQAAGRGLQLLFYSVGIGQISSEVPQNLSASRPQDRQFILSSKKLLLSDSGFYLCAWKRGLMNTEAFFGQGTRLTVV.

The chain has TRBV5-1 and TRBJ1-1, with 7 bases matching TRBD1. Germline V lookup: CDR1 SGHRS, CDR2 YFSETQ. CDR3 length: 15 amino acids. V gave up 4 bases and J gave up 0 bases; unmatched junction bases: 6. CDR3 sequence (DNA): TGCGCCAGCAGCCCAACAGGGGCCCTGAACACTGAAGCTTTCTTT. It yields the protein CASSPTGALNTEAFF.